One sample yielded the 17 T cell receptor beta chains listed below, sequenced in a study of CD8+ T cells in alopecia areata. Treatment of the sample: oral pan-JAK inhibitor, 5-10 mg twice daily. The sequencing template was cDNA reverse transcribed from extracted RNA. Some clones are missing from TCRdb's copy, which holds only in-frame ones; the method was immunoSEQ multiplex PCR. The data hold 150,000 to 250,000 clones, with around 60% observed a single time. The sample consisted of CD4+ T cells sorted from blood, taken at week 4, from a patient treated with tofacitinib. All receptors come from a human donor with alopecia areata.

The chain employs TRBV28 and TRBJ2-5, with 8 nucleotides matching TRBD2. V shed 6 bases and J 5 bases; nucleotides not matched to a gene: 8. Germline CDR1 MDHEN, CDR2 SYDVKM. CDR3 length: 14 amino acids. CDR3 amino acids: CASSPHGGAETQYF. In DNA, the CDR3 is TGTGCCAGCAGCCCTCACGGGGGGGCGGAGACCCAGTACTTC.

This clone was seen only a few times. Other DNA sequences of this sample code for an identical CDR3. The chain uses TRBV29-1 and TRBJ1-1; 7 nucleotides line up with TRBD1. V dropped 3 bases and J dropped 2; count of bases not matched to a gene: 3. From germline, CDR1 is SQVTM and CDR2 ANQGSEA. The CDR3 has 13 residues. In DNA form, the CDR3 reads TGCAGCGTTGAGAGGGGGCTAAACACTGAAGCTTTCTTT. Translation gives CSVERGLNTEAFF. Looking up the rest from reference TRBV29-1 and TRBJ1-1 gives the full variable domain: SAVISQKPSRDICQRGTSLTIQCQVDSQVTMMFWYRQQPGQSLTLIATANQGSEATYESGFVIDKFPISRPNLTFSTLTVSNMSPEDSSIYLCSVERGLNTEAFFGQGTRLTVV.

This clone has only one observation. Distinct nucleotide sequences in the sample also encode this CDR3. This rearrangement joins TRBV29-1 to TRBJ1-1, with D tentatively TRBD1 (5 bases). Trimming removed 4 bases from V and 2 bases from J, with 11 bases in between. Germline V lookup: CDR1 SQVTM, CDR2 ANQGSEA. The CDR3 contains 13 residues. CDR3 loop: CSVVGRLNTEAFF. DNA of the CDR3: TGCAGCGTTGTGGGACGGCTTAACACTGAAGCTTTCTTT. Full variable domain (outside the CDR3, taken from reference TRBV29-1 and TRBJ1-1): SAVISQKPSRDICQRGTSLTIQCQVDSQVTMMFWYRQQPGQSLTLIATANQGSEATYESGFVIDKFPISRPNLTFSTLTVSNMSPEDSSIYLCSVVGRLNTEAFFGQGTRLTVV.

This clone occurred many times. The chain employs TRBV14 and TRBJ2-2; D is undetermined. Looked up from germline, CDR1 is SGHDN and CDR2 is FVKESK. CDR3 size: 14 residues. V lost 4 bases, J lost 0 bases, and 6 bases lay in between. The CDR3 here is CASSLRANTGELFF. CDR3 sequence (DNA): TGTGCCAGCAGCCTGAGAGCGAACACCGGGGAGCTGTTTTTT.

The rearrangement joins TRBV10-3 to TRBJ1-4; 9 bases are shared with TRBD1. Trimming at V came to 6 bases and at J to 5 bases, leaving 10 bases not matched to a gene. The CDR3 has 16 amino acids. Germline CDR1 and CDR2: ENHRY and SYGVKD. The CDR3 bases are TGTGCCATCAGCCTGCGGGACAGGGAACAGAATGAAAAACTGTTTTTT. Residues: CAISLRDREQNEKLFF.

The V call is TRBV29-1, the J call TRBJ1-4; possibly TRBD1 for D (5 bases). V was pared by 2 bases and J by 7 bases, with 8 bases between. Germline V gene data show CDR1 as SQVTM and CDR2 as ANQGSEA. This CDR3 spans 12 amino acids. CDR3 bases: TGCAGCGTTGAACATGGGGGTGAAAAACTGTTTTTT. As protein: CSVEHGGEKLFF.

V usage is TRBV28 and J usage is TRBJ2-7, with a tentative D call TRBD2 (5 bases). The CDR3 is 13 residues long. Per the germline V gene, CDR1 is MDHEN and CDR2 is SYDVKM. Between the trimmed V and J ends, which lost 3 bases and 1 base, there was a span of 7 bases. The CDR3 region has the DNA TGTGCCAGCAGTTTGGGAGTGTCCTACGAGCAGTACTTC. Its translation: CASSLGVSYEQYF.

The chain recombines TRBV30 with TRBJ2-1; D call uncertain. Germline V gene lookup returns CDR1 GTSNPN and CDR2 SVGIG (reference sequence). The CDR3 has 11 amino acids. V was cut by 5 bases and J by 7 bases, with 9 bases left in between. CDR3: CAWRKPNEQFF. CDR3 in DNA: TGTGCCTGGCGCAAGCCGAATGAGCAGTTCTTC.

The chain employs TRBV18 and TRBJ1-1, with TRBD1 matching over 11 bases. V was clipped by 3 bases and J by 4 bases; unmatched bases: 4. This CDR3 has 15 residues. The germline CDR1 and CDR2 sequences are KGHSH and LQKENI. CDR3 residues: CASSPGQGAGTEAFF. As DNA, the CDR3 is TGTGCCAGCTCACCCGGACAGGGGGCCGGCACTGAAGCTTTCTTT.

This clone was observed a handful of times. The J gene is TRBJ2-7, the V gene TRBV30; TRBD1 is a possible D gene (6 bases). The CDR3 loop spans 14 amino acids. With 2 bases removed from V and 5 bases from J, the gap between germline ends came to 16 bases. The germline gives CDR1 GTSNPN, CDR2 SVGIG (reference sequence). CDR3 sequence (DNA): TGTGCCTGGAGTTTAGGCACAAAGGGGGACGAGCAGTACTTC. Residues: CAWSLGTKGDEQYF.

This rearrangement joins TRBV5-4 to TRBJ2-1, with D possibly being TRBD1 or TRBD2 (5 bases each). V was shortened by 4 bases and J by 6 bases, with 8 bases between the two germline ends. The CDR3 is made up of 12 amino acids. CDR1 is SGHNT, CDR2 YYREEE, per germline (reference sequence). The CDR3: CASSMGRNEQFF. In DNA, the CDR3 is TGTGCCAGCAGCATGGGACGCAATGAGCAGTTCTTC.

This rearrangement joins TRBV6-6 to TRBJ2-5; 7 nucleotides align to TRBD1. CDR3 length: 13 amino acids. Per the germline V gene, CDR1 is MNHNY and CDR2 is SVGAGI (reference sequence). The J segment lost 5 bases and the V segment lost 7 bases, leaving 7 bases of the junction unmatched. CDR3 DNA: TGTGCCAGCACCCGACAGGGCAGGGAGACCCAGTACTTC. The encoded protein is CASTRQGRETQYF.

The CDR3 region is CASSSGQEPTGELFF. CDR3 in DNA: TGCGCCAGCAGTTCGGGCCAGGAACCCACCGGGGAGCTGTTTTTT. The rearrangement uses TRBV5-1 and TRBJ2-2; D is undetermined. The CDR3 totals 15 residues. Germline values: CDR1 SGHRS, CDR2 YFSETQ. V gave up 5 bases and J gave up 4 bases, with 15 bases separating them. The whole variable domain, filled in from reference TRBV5-1 and TRBJ2-2, reads KAGVTQTPRYLIKTRGQQVTLSCSPISGHRSVSWYQQTPGQGLQFLFEYFSETQRNKGNFPGRFSGRQFSNSRSEMNVSTLELGDSALYLCASSSGQEPTGELFFGEGSRLTVL.

This clone was counted many times. The chain carries TRBV7-8 and TRBJ1-3; perhaps TRBD1 as D (5 bases). The CDR3 is 15 amino acids. CDR1 is SGHVS and CDR2 is FQNEAQ in the germline V gene. Trimming removed 0 bases from V and 3 bases from J, with 9 bases in between. CDR3 amino acids: CASSLATDSGNTIYF. The CDR3 bases are TGTGCCAGCAGCTTAGCGACCGACAGTGGAAACACCATATATTTT.

This chain joins TRBV25-1 and TRBJ1-1, with 12 bases lining up with TRBD1. Germline assignment: CDR1 MGHDK and CDR2 SYGVNS. The CDR3 runs to 17 residues. J was trimmed by 1 base and V by 8 bases; bases with no gene match: 11. The CDR3 DNA reads as TGTGCCAGCTCCCCCGGGACAGGGGGCTTGGCGAACACTGAAGCTTTCTTT. Residues: CASSPGTGGLANTEAFF.

The chain carries TRBV7-2 and TRBJ2-1; 10 bases line up with TRBD2. The germline CDR1 and CDR2 sequences are SGHTA and FQGNSA. The CDR3 runs 15 residues. V was pared by 5 bases and J by 6 bases, with 7 bases of the junction left unmatched. The CDR3 reads CASSPQRGGFNEQFF. In DNA, the CDR3 is TGTGCCAGCAGCCCTCAGCGGGGGGGCTTCAATGAGCAGTTCTTC.

This sequence joins TRBV11-2 and TRBJ1-6; tentative D call: TRBD1 (6 bases). Looked up from germline, CDR1 is SGHAT and CDR2 is FQNNGV. V was shortened by 3 bases and J by 7 bases, with 10 bases between the two germline ends. The CDR3 runs 14 residues. The CDR3 DNA is TGTGCCAGCAGCTTCCCCGGGGGCAATTCACCCCTCCACTTT. As protein: CASSFPGGNSPLHF. Full variable domain (missing parts from reference TRBV11-2 and TRBJ1-6): EAGVAQSPRYKIIEKRQSVAFWCNPISGHATLYWYQQILGQGPKLLIQFQNNGVVDDSQLPKDRFSAERLKGVDSTLKIQPAKLEDSAVYLCASSFPGGNSPLHFGNGTRLTVT.